This TCR beta chain is from a study of blood T cell repertoires in COVID-19. The overall study: COVID-19 samples, acute and convalescent, were from the United States, Italy and Spain.

The data were produced by immunoSEQ multiplex PCR, yet TCRdb's version contains in-frame clones alone and is incomplete. This table holds over 200,000 clones, about 83% found once. Germline CDR1 reads LNHDA; CDR2 reads SQIVND (reference sequence). V was shortened by 6 bases and J by 4 bases, with 12 bases between the two germline ends. The CDR3 extends over 13 amino acids. This receptor was taken from a man aged 40-55 years with active or convalescent COVID-19. The genes are TRBV19 and TRBJ1-1, with D uncertain. Source material: peripheral blood. CDR3 sequence: CASRRRESTEAFF. The CDR3 DNA sequence: TGTGCCAGTAGGAGGCGCGAATCCACTGAAGCTTTCTTT.